The 22 T cell receptor beta chains listed next were all sequenced from one sample in a study of T cells after yellow fever vaccination. MiXCR was run by TCRdb on the 5' RACE reads, yielding one entry per CDR3 protein. The sample consists of roughly 240,000 distinct CDR3 sequences, less than 7.5% of them appearing once. This specimen was CD4+ T cells sorted from PBMCs, taken on the day of the yellow fever booster vaccination. The receptors were sampled from a man under 40 who received the YFV17D yellow fever vaccine.

This chain uses TRBV20-1 with TRBJ1-5; 7 positions agree with TRBD1. Trimming at V came to 4 bases and at J to 7 bases, leaving 7 bases not matched to a gene. The CDR3 sequence is 13 residues long. Per germline, CDR1 DFQATT and CDR2 SNEGSKA (reference sequence). The CDR3: CSAKTGVGQPQHF. CDR3 bases: TGCAGTGCTAAAACAGGGGTTGGCCAGCCCCAGCATTTT.

The chain is built from TRBV12-3 or TRBV12-4 and TRBJ2-1, with TRBD2 matching over 7 bases. The CDR3 runs 13 residues. Losses at the gene ends were 7 bases for V and 7 bases for J; bases not matched to a gene: 7. For the CDR3, the DNA is TGTGCCAGCATCAGCGGGATGAGGAATGAGCAGTTCTTC. Its translation is CASISGMRNEQFF.

This clonotype was detected a few times. CDR3 nucleotides: TGTGCCAGCAGGGTTTTCAGCCGGAGTAATGAAAAACTGTTTTTT. It codes for CASRVFSRSNEKLFF. The V and J genes are TRBV28 and TRBJ1-4, with unresolved D. The CDR3 has 15 amino acids. The germline V and J ends were trimmed by 6 bases and 4 bases, with 15 bases remaining between them. In germline, CDR1 is MDHEN, CDR2 SYDVKM. Full variable domain (rest looked up from reference TRBV28 and TRBJ1-4): DVKVTQSSRYLVKRTGEKVFLECVQDMDHENMFWYRQDPGLGLRLIYFSYDVKMKEKGDIPEGYSVSREKKERFSLILESASTNQTSMYLCASRVFSRSNEKLFFGSGTQLSVL.

This clonotype occurred many times. The V and J genes are TRBV20-1 and TRBJ2-3; 12 nucleotides align to TRBD2. The CDR3 length is 13 residues. Per the germline V gene, CDR1 is DFQATT and CDR2 is SNEGSKA (reference sequence). The V and J ends lost 6 bases and 5 bases, in that order; junction bases with no gene match: 3. CDR3 DNA: TGCAGTGCCGGGACTAGCGGGTTAGATACGCAGTATTTT. It codes for CSAGTSGLDTQYF.

This clonotype was counted only a few times. This chain joins TRBV25-1 and TRBJ2-7; TRBD2 aligns across 7 bases. This CDR3 has 12 amino acids. Germline loops: CDR1 MGHDK, CDR2 SYGVNS. Unmatched junction bases numbered 1, after V lost 8 bases and J lost 0 bases. The CDR3 loop reads CASGRASYEQYF. CDR3 DNA sequence: TGTGCCAGCGGGAGGGCCTCCTACGAGCAGTACTTC.

Many counts were recorded for this clonotype. This chain joins TRBV20-1 and TRBJ2-7; 9 nucleotides line up with TRBD1. Looked up from germline, CDR1 is DFQATT and CDR2 is SNEGSKA (reference sequence). V shed 5 bases, J shed 5 bases, and the junction held 10 bases outside the gene matches. The CDR3 covers 14 residues. The CDR3 protein is CSAQAGQGIDEQYF. CDR3 DNA: TGCAGTGCTCAAGCGGGACAGGGTATTGACGAGCAGTACTTC.

This clonotype was counted at least ten times. This chain joins TRBV20-1 and TRBJ2-5; D gene unclear. The V end lost 7 bases, the J end lost 3 bases, and 18 bases lay between the germline ends. The CDR3 length is 14 residues. In germline, CDR1 is DFQATT, CDR2 SNEGSKA (reference sequence). CDR3 protein: CSVQGYYPEETQYF. The CDR3 DNA follows: TGCAGTGTTCAAGGTTACTACCCTGAAGAGACCCAGTACTTC.

This clonotype was picked up a small number of times. V and J are TRBV4-3 and TRBJ2-1; 8 positions agree with TRBD1. The CDR3 is 13 amino acids. Germline CDR1 and CDR2: LGHNA and YSLEER. V lost 4 bases to trimming and J lost 10 bases; unmatched junction nucleotides: 6. In nucleotides, the CDR3 is TGCGCCAGCAGCCTTCGGGACAGGAGCGAGCAGTTCTTC. Amino acid sequence: CASSLRDRSEQFF.

The chain is built from TRBV4-3 and TRBJ2-3; D possibly corresponds to TRBD2 (5 bases). From germline, CDR1 is LGHNA and CDR2 YSLEER. This CDR3 comprises 17 residues. V lost 1 base and J 0 bases, leaving 14 bases between the germline ends. Written as DNA, the CDR3 is TGCGCCAGCAGCCAAGTGGGGAGTTCAAAGAGCACAGATACGCAGTATTTT. This translates into CASSQVGSSKSTDTQYF.

This clonotype occurred many times. The V gene is TRBV2, the J gene TRBJ2-5, with D perhaps TRBD1 (6 bases). The CDR3 sequence is 15 residues long. Trimming left V 1 base short and J 5 bases short, with 14 bases between. Germline loops: CDR1 SNHLY, CDR2 FYNNEI. Here the CDR3 DNA reads TGTGCCAGCAGTGAAGGCCTGGGCAGGGGCGAGACCCAGTACTTC. Its translation: CASSEGLGRGETQYF.

The chain carries TRBV11-2 and TRBJ2-7; tentatively, D is TRBD1 (6 bases). V lost 5 bases and J 5 bases, leaving 16 bases between the germline ends. Per germline, CDR1 SGHAT and CDR2 FQNNGV. This CDR3 is 14 amino acids long. The CDR3: CASSRVQGLDEQYF. DNA of the CDR3: TGTGCCAGCAGCCGAGTACAGGGTTTGGACGAGCAGTACTTC.

This clonotype was detected ten times or more. V usage is TRBV20-1 and J usage is TRBJ2-7; TRBD2 matches 7 bases. Germline assignment: CDR1 DFQATT and CDR2 SNEGSKA (reference sequence). The V gene end was trimmed by 6 bases and the J gene end by 5 bases; junction bases not matched to a gene: 7. This CDR3 is 12 amino acids long. CDR3 sequence: CSAPRDYHEQYF. The CDR3 region has the DNA TGCAGTGCCCCCCGGGACTACCACGAGCAGTACTTC.

J is TRBJ1-1 and V is TRBV7-3, with 8 bases that match TRBD1. Losses at the gene ends were 2 bases for V and 7 bases for J; bases not matched to a gene: 9. Germline assignment: CDR1 SGHTA and CDR2 FQGTGA. This CDR3 is 15 amino acids long. In nucleotides, the CDR3 is TGTGCCAGCAGCTTATCAGGGGGCGCAATGGTTGAAGCTTTCTTT. This gives the protein CASSLSGGAMVEAFF.

The sample holds many counts of this clonotype. The rearrangement uses TRBV9 and TRBJ2-7; maybe TRBD2 (6 bases). The germline gives CDR1 SGDLS, CDR2 YYNGEE. CDR3 length: 14 residues. V was trimmed by 4 bases and J by 0 bases, leaving 11 bases between them. Written as DNA, the CDR3 is TGTGCCAGCAGCAGGAGCGGGTTCTCCTACGAGCAGTACTTC. This gives the protein CASSRSGFSYEQYF.

At least ten counts were recorded for this clonotype. The chain uses TRBV9 and TRBJ2-3, with 7 bases that match TRBD1. Per germline, CDR1 SGDLS and CDR2 YYNGEE. Trimming took 1 base from V and 3 from J; bases not matched to a gene: 5. CDR3 length: 15 residues. In DNA, the CDR3 is TGTGCCAGCAGCGTATCGGGACAGTGGACAGATACGCAGTATTTT. Protein: CASSVSGQWTDTQYF.

J is TRBJ2-1 and V is TRBV5-4, with TRBD1 identical over 11 bases. The CDR3 has 14 residues. Germline CDR1 and CDR2: SGHNT and YYREEE (reference sequence). J lost 9 bases, V lost 4 bases, and 6 bases had no gene match. CDR3 sequence: CASSPRTGGVEQFF. CDR3 in DNA: TGTGCCAGCAGCCCCCGGACAGGGGGCGTTGAGCAGTTCTTC.

This clonotype showed up many times. The chain couples TRBV7-6 to TRBJ1-4, with 7 bases identical to TRBD1. Germline values: CDR1 SGHVS, CDR2 FNYEAQ. V lost 4 bases, J lost 5 bases, and 10 bases stayed unmatched. CDR3 length: 16 residues. CDR3 residues: CASSSRRDSQNEKLFF. The DNA of the CDR3 is TGTGCCAGCAGCTCTCGAAGGGACAGTCAAAATGAAAAACTGTTTTTT. Based on the CDR3 plus reference TRBV7-6 and TRBJ1-4, the full variable domain is GAGVSQSPRYKVTKRGQDVALRCDPISGHVSLYWYRQALGQGPEFLTYFNYEAQQDKSGLPNDRFSAERPEGSISTLTIQRTEQRDSAMYRCASSSRRDSQNEKLFFGSGTQLSVL.

The table lists this clonotype with a few counts. The J gene is TRBJ2-1, the V gene TRBV5-1; TRBD2 is a possible D gene (6 bases). The CDR3 sequence is 14 residues long. The germline gives CDR1 SGHRS, CDR2 YFSETQ. Trimming removed 3 bases at V and 2 bases at J, with 9 bases between. The CDR3 DNA sequence: TGCGCCAGCAGCTGGGACTGGGCCTACAATGAGCAGTTCTTC. Encoded protein: CASSWDWAYNEQFF. The entire variable domain, with the rest obtained from reference TRBV5-1 and TRBJ2-1, is as follows: KAGVTQTPRYLIKTRGQQVTLSCSPISGHRSVSWYQQTPGQGLQFLFEYFSETQRNKGNFPGRFSGRQFSNSRSEMNVSTLELGDSALYLCASSWDWAYNEQFFGPGTRLTVL.

This clonotype turned up a few times. The chain couples TRBV20-1 to TRBJ2-7, with 10 nucleotides matching TRBD1. Germline CDR1 reads DFQATT; CDR2 reads SNEGSKA (reference sequence). With V trimmed by 0 bases and J by 5 bases, 10 bases remained unmatched. CDR3 length: 16 amino acids. This chain's CDR3 is CSARDAGTGAIDEQYF. CDR3 DNA sequence: TGCAGTGCTAGAGATGCCGGGACAGGGGCGATTGACGAGCAGTACTTC.

In its sample, this clonotype was seen a few times. The chain uses TRBV7-8 and TRBJ1-1, with D maybe TRBD1 (5 bases). The length of the CDR3 is 17 residues. Per the germline V gene, CDR1 is SGHVS and CDR2 is FQNEAQ. V lost 0 bases and J 0 bases, leaving 14 bases between the germline ends. The DNA for the CDR3 is TGTGCCAGCAGCTTAGCGGAAGGGGCAATGATGAACACTGAAGCTTTCTTT. Its protein is CASSLAEGAMMNTEAFF.

The chain links TRBV7-2 to TRBJ2-7, with D unresolved. This CDR3 is built from 13 residues. With 4 bases removed from V and 3 bases from J, the gap between germline ends came to 10 bases. CDR1 and CDR2 (germline): SGHTA, FQGNSA. The CDR3 nucleotides read TGTGCCAGCAGCTCCTACAACCTCTACGAGCAGTACTTC. Its protein is CASSSYNLYEQYF.

This clonotype showed up many times. V and J are TRBV7-3 and TRBJ2-7; the D gene is possibly TRBD2 (6 bases). The CDR3 is made up of 14 amino acids. Germline V gives CDR1 SGHTA, CDR2 FQGTGA. V shed 6 bases and J shed 0 bases, with 12 bases lying between them. The DNA for the CDR3 is TGTGCCAGCAGTCTTGGGGGGAACTCCTACGAGCAGTACTTC. This translates into CASSLGGNSYEQYF. Based on the CDR3 plus reference TRBV7-3 and TRBJ2-7, the full variable domain is GAGVSQTPSNKVTEKGKYVELRCDPISGHTALYWYRQSLGQGPEFLIYFQGTGAADDSGLPNDRFFAVRPEGSVSTLKIQRTERGDSAVYLCASSLGGNSYEQYFGPGTRLTVT.